The 10 T cell receptor beta chains listed next were all sequenced from one sample in a study of T cells in Graves' hyperthyroidism and ophthalmopathy. Amplified TCR beta CDR3 regions came from RNA transcripts. Researchers ran a first-round RT-PCR on the TCR CDR3 using the HTBI primer set. TCRdb independently ran MiXCR on the multiplex PCR reads; one entry per CDR3 protein. The sample gives more than 550,000 distinct CDR3 sequences, 17% of which show up once; 15% to 19% is in the top ten. The sample taken for sequencing was blood. The receptors were sampled from a man aged 50-60 years with Graves' hyperthyroidism.

The chain has TRBV10-3 and TRBJ1-3; 7 nucleotides agree with TRBD1. The CDR3 sequence is 16 residues long. The germline CDR1 and CDR2 sequences are ENHRY and SYGVKD. V lost 7 bases, J lost 3 bases, and 12 bases stayed unmatched. CDR3 amino acids: CAIKDLQGDLGNTIYF. Written as DNA, the CDR3 is TGTGCCATCAAGGATCTCCAGGGGGATCTTGGAAACACCATATATTTT.

This clonotype came up a few times. The V gene is TRBV24-1, the J gene TRBJ2-1; TRBD1 matches 8 bases. The length of the CDR3 is 16 residues. The ends lost 3 bases at V and 0 bases at J; junction bases unmatched: 3. The germline V gene has CDR1 KGHDR and CDR2 SFDVKD. The CDR3 DNA reads TGTGCCACCAGTGATACCGGGACAGGCTCCTACAATGAGCAGTTCTTC. Protein product: CATSDTGTGSYNEQFF.

This clonotype was found many times. The J gene is TRBJ2-1, the V gene TRBV12-3 or TRBV12-4; 9 bases are shared with TRBD2. The CDR3 loop spans 16 amino acids. The junction had 14 bases not matched to a gene; V was cut back by 6 bases and J by 8 bases. As DNA, the CDR3 is TGTGCCAGCAGCTCTACCCTGGGACAGCGGGGGGATGAGCAGTTCTTC. It specifies CASSSTLGQRGDEQFF.

At least ten counts were recorded for this clonotype. The chain uses TRBV20-1 and TRBJ2-7, with D tentatively TRBD2 (6 bases). The CDR3 has 12 amino acids. Germline CDR1 is DFQATT and CDR2 is SNEGSKA (reference sequence). Deletions cut 6 bases from V and 7 bases from J, with 16 bases between. The CDR3 DNA is TGCAGTGCCTATGGAGGGGCGCGTGAGCAGTACTTC. It encodes CSAYGGAREQYF.

This clonotype was counted at least ten times. This chain joins TRBV12-5 and TRBJ2-1, with 9 bases aligning to TRBD2. Per the germline V gene, CDR1 is LGHNT and CDR2 is FRNRAP. The length of the CDR3 is 20 residues. The ends lost 6 bases at V and 6 bases at J; junction bases unmatched: 24. CDR3 sequence (DNA): TGTGCTAGTGGCCCGCAGCCTCAAAAAAAAGAGCGGGAGGTATGCAATGAGCAGTTCTTC. Amino acids: CASGPQPQKKEREVCNEQFF. The full variable domain, its missing parts supplied by reference TRBV12-5 and TRBJ2-1, is DARVTQTPRHKVTEMGQEVTMRCQPILGHNTVFWYRQTMMQGLELLAYFRNRAPLDDSGMPKDRFSAEMPDATLATLKIQPSEPRDSAVYFCASGPQPQKKEREVCNEQFFGPGTRLTVL.

As regards this clonotype: With a much larger clone just one base away, this may be a read error. No conserved phenylalanine or tryptophan is present at the end of the CDR3, so a read error is the likely explanation. This sequence joins TRBV14 and TRBJ2-7; 11 bases are a match to TRBD2. The V gene end was trimmed by 4 bases and the J gene end by 6 bases; junction bases not matched to a gene: 2. The CDR3 runs 13 residues. The germline CDR1 and CDR2 sequences are SGHDN and FVKESK. CDR3: CASSLLAGGEQYL. For the CDR3, the DNA is TGTGCCAGCAGCCTTCTAGCGGGAGGCGAGCAGTACCTC.

This clonotype was recorded a few times. The chain joins TRBV18 to TRBJ2-5, with D possibly being TRBD2 (5 bases). CDR3 length equals 16 residues. Trimming pared 3 bases from V and 0 bases from J, leaving 14 bases between. Germline V gene lookup returns CDR1 KGHSH and CDR2 LQKENI. CDR3 amino acids: CASSPPSWRDQETQYF. The CDR3 region has the DNA TGTGCCAGCTCACCCCCTAGTTGGCGGGACCAAGAGACCCAGTACTTC.

This clonotype showed up many times. This rearrangement joins TRBV6-5 to TRBJ2-7, with 9 bases aligning to TRBD1. CDR1 is MNHEY and CDR2 is SVGAGI in the germline V gene. The trim removed 0 bases at V and 3 bases at J, leaving 3 bases unmatched. This CDR3 has 15 amino acids. CDR3 region: CASSYSPGQGYEQYF. The CDR3 region has the DNA TGTGCCAGCAGTTACTCGCCGGGACAGGGCTACGAGCAGTACTTC.

This clonotype was counted between two and nine times. V usage is TRBV5-1 and J usage is TRBJ2-7, with TRBD2 matching 15 bases. Germline V gene data show CDR1 as SGHRS and CDR2 as YFSETQ. The CDR3 is made up of 16 amino acids. The V and J ends lost 4 bases and 4 bases, in that order; junction bases with no gene match: 6. The CDR3 DNA reads as TGCGCCAGCAGCCCTTCCGGACTAGCGGGAGGGTACGAGCAGTACTTC. It is translated as CASSPSGLAGGYEQYF.

This clonotype came up a few times. The J gene is TRBJ2-5, the V gene TRBV5-1; 11 positions match TRBD2. The CDR3 runs to 17 residues. The germline V gene encodes CDR1 SGHRS and CDR2 YFSETQ. Trimming at V came to 3 bases and at J to 1 base, leaving 8 bases not matched to a gene. This chain's CDR3 is CASSSTSGTYPQETQYF. For the CDR3, the DNA is TGCGCCAGCAGCTCGACTAGCGGGACGTATCCCCAAGAGACCCAGTACTTC.